This T cell receptor (beta chain) came from a study of read filtering for tumor transcriptome and immune sequencing. General study results and limits: Compared with RNA-seq, IR-seq gave much higher clonotype depth and reliability.

This clonotype was recorded at least ten times. Antigen: not known. Molecular barcoded adaptors covering alpha/delta and beta/gamma chains were used on 400 to 450 ng RNA. Using its own MiXCR run on the reads, TCRdb lists one record per CDR3 protein. The repertoire has tens of thousands of distinct CDR3 sequences, roughly 15% of them found once; the top ten carry 60% to 80%. The CDR3 length is 14 residues. Trimming stripped 5 bases from V and 4 bases from J, with 13 bases between. Germline loops: CDR1 SEHNR, CDR2 FQNEAQ (reference sequence). Sequenced material: a population of CD138-negative cells sorted from bone marrow. The clonotype originates from a donor aged 40 or over with multiple myeloma. The chain recombines TRBV7-9 with TRBJ2-3, with a tentative D call TRBD2 (5 bases). The CDR3: CASSPHAGPDTQYF. The CDR3 coding sequence is TGTGCCAGCAGCCCTCATGCGGGCCCAGATACGCAGTATTTT.